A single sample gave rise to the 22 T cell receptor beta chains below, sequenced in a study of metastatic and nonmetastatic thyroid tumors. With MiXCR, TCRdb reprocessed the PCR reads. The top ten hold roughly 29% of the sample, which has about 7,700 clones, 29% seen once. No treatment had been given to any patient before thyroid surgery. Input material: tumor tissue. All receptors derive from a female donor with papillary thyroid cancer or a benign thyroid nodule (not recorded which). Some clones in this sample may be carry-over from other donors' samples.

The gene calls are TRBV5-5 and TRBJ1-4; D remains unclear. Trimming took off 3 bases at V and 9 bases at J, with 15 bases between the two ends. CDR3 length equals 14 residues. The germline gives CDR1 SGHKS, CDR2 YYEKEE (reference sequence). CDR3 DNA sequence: TGTGCCAGCAGCTCTGACATGGTGAGGCAAAAACTGTTTTTT. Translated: CASSSDMVRQKLFF.

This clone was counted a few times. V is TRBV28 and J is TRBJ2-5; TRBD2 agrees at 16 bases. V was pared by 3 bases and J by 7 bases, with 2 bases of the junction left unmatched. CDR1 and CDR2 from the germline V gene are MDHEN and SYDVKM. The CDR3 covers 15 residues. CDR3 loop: CASSLGTSGRGTQYF. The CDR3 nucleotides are TGTGCCAGCAGTTTGGGGACTAGCGGGAGGGGGACCCAGTACTTC. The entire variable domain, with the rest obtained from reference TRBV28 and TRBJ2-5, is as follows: DVKVTQSSRYLVKRTGEKVFLECVQDMDHENMFWYRQDPGLGLRLIYFSYDVKMKEKGDIPEGYSVSREKKERFSLILESASTNQTSMYLCASSLGTSGRGTQYFGPGTRLLVL.

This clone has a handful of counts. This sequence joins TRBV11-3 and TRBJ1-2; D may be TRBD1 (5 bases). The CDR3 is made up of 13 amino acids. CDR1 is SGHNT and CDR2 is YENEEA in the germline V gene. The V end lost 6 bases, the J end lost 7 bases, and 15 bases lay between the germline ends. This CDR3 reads CASRENQGSGYTF. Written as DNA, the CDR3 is TGTGCCAGCAGAGAAAATCAGGGTAGTGGCTACACCTTC.

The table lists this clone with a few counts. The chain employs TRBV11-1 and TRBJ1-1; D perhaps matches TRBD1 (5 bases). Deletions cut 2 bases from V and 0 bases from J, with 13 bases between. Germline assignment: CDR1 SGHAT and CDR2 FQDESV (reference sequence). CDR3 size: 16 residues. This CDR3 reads CASSLSHLDMNTEAFF. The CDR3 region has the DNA TGTGCCAGCAGCTTATCTCACCTGGACATGAACACTGAAGCTTTCTTT.

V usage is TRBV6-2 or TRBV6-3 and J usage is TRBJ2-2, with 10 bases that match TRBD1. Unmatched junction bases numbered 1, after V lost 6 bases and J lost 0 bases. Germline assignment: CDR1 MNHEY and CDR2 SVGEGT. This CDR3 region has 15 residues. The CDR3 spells CASRGQGANTGELFF. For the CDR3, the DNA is TGTGCCAGCAGAGGACAGGGGGCGAACACCGGGGAGCTGTTTTTT.

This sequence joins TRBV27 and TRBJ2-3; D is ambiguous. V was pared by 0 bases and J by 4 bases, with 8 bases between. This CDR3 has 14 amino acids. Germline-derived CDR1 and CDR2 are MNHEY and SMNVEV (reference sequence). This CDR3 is CASSLSIQSDTQYF. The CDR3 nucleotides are TGTGCCAGCAGTTTATCGATCCAGTCAGATACGCAGTATTTT.

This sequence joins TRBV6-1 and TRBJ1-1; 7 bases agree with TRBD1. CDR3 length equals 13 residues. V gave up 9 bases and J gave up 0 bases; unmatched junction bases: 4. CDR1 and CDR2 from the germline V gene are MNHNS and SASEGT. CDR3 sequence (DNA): TGTGCCAGTAGAGACAGGGTGAACACTGAAGCTTTCTTT. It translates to CASRDRVNTEAFF.

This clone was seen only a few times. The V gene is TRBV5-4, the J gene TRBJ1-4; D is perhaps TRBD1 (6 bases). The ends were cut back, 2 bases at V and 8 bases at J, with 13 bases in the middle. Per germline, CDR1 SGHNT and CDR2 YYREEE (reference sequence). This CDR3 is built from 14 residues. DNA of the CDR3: TGTGCCAGCAGCTTCGGGGGCGCGGGGGAAAAACTGTTTTTT. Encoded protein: CASSFGGAGEKLFF.

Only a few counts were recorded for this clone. CDR3 bases: TGTGCCAGCAGCGGACTGACAGGGGGCAAATCGGAGCAGTACTTC. Translated: CASSGLTGGKSEQYF. The V gene is TRBV5-8, the J gene TRBJ2-7; the match to TRBD1 covers 10 bases. Germline CDR1 and CDR2: SGHTS and YDEGEE. This CDR3 comprises 15 residues. Trimming took 4 bases from V and 7 from J; bases not matched to a gene: 11.

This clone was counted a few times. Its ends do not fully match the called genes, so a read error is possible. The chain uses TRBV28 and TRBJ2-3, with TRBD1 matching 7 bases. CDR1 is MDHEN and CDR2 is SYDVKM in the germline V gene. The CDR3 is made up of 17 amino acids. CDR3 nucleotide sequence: TGTGCCAGCAGTTATCCCAACAGGGGCCCTGGAGGAGATACGCCGTATTTT. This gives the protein CASSYPNRGPGGDTPYF. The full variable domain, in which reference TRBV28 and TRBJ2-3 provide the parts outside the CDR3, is DVKVTQSSRYLVKRTGEKVFLECVQDMDHENMFWYRQDPGLGLRLIYFSYDVKMKEKGDIPEGYSVSREKKERFSLILESASTNQTSMYLCASSYPNRGPGGDTPYFGPGTRLTVL.

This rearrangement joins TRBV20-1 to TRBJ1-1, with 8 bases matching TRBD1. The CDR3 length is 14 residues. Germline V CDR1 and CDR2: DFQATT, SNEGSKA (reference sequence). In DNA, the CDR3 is TGCAGCCAGAACCCCGGACAGGGAAACACTGAAGCTTTCTTT. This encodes CSQNPGQGNTEAFF.

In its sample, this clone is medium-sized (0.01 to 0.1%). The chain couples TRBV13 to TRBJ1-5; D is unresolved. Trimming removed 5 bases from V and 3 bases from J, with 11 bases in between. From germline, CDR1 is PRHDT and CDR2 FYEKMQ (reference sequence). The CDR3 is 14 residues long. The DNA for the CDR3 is TGTGCCAGCAGCCATTCCGGGAACAATCAGCCCCAGCATTTT. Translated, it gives CASSHSGNNQPQHF.

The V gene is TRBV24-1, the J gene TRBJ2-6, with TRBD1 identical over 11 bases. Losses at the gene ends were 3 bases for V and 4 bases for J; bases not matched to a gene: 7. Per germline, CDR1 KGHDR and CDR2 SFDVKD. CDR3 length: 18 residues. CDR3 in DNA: TGTGCCACCAGTGATACCGGGACAGGGGGTCCCGGGGCCAACGTCCTGACTTTC. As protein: CATSDTGTGGPGANVLTF.

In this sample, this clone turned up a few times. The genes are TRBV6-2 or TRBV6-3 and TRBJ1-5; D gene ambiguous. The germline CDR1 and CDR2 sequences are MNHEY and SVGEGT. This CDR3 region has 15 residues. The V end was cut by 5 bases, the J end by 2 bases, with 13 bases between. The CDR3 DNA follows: TGTGCCAGCAGTATGACGGGGATGGGCAATCAGCCCCAGCATTTT. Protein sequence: CASSMTGMGNQPQHF.

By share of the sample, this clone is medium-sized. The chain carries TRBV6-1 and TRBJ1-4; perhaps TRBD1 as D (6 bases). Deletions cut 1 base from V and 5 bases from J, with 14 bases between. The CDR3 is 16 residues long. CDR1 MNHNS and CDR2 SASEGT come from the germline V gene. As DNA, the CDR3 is TGTGCCAGCAGTGAAGGGGTGGGGAGGGGGAATGAAAAACTGTTTTTT. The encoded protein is CASSEGVGRGNEKLFF.

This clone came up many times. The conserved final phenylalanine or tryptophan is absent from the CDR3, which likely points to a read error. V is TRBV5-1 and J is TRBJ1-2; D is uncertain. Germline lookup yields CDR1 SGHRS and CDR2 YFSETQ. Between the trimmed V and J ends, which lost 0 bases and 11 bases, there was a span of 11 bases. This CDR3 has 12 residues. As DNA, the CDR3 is TGCGCCAGCAGCTTGGACGGCAAAGGGTACACCCTC. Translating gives CASSLDGKGYTL.

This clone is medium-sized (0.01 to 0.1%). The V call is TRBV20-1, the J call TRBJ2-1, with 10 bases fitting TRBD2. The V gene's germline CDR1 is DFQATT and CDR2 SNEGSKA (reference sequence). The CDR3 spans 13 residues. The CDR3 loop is CSLAGGSYNEQFF. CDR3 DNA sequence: TGCAGCTTAGCGGGGGGTTCCTACAATGAGCAGTTCTTC.

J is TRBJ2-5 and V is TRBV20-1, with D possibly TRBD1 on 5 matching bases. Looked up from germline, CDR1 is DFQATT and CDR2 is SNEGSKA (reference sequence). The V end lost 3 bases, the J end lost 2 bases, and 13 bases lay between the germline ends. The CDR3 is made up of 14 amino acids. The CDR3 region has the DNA TGCAGTGCTAGCGTACGAGACAGACAAGAGACCCAGTACTTC. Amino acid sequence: CSASVRDRQETQYF.

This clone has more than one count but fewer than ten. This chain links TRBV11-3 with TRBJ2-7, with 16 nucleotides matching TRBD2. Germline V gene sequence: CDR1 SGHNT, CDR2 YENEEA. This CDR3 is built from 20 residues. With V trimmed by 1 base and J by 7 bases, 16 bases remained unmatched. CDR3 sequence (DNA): TGTGCCAGCAGCTTAGGAGGTAGGGGACTAGCGGGAGGGCCCTACGTGGAGCAGTACTTC. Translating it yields CASSLGGRGLAGGPYVEQYF. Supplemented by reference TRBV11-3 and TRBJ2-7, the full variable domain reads EAGVVQSPRYKIIEKKQPVAFWCNPISGHNTLYWYLQNLGQGPELLIRYENEEAVDDSQLPKDRFSAERLKGVDSTLKIQPAELGDSAVYLCASSLGGRGLAGGPYVEQYFGPGTRLTVT.

CDR3 in amino acids: CASSHPLAGTGASYEQYF. In nucleotides, the CDR3 is TGTGCCAGCAGCCATCCCCTAGCCGGGACAGGGGCCTCCTACGAGCAGTACTTC. V and J are TRBV11-1 and TRBJ2-7, with 10 bases fitting TRBD1. Trimming removed 5 bases from V and 0 bases from J; junction bases left unmatched: 13. Germline loops: CDR1 SGHAT, CDR2 FQDESV (reference sequence). The CDR3 consists of 18 residues.

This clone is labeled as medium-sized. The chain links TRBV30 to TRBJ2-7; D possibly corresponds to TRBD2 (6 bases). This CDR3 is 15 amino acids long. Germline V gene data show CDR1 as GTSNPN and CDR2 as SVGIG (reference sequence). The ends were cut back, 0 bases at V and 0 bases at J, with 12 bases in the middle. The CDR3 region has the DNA TGTGCCTGGAGTGTAGGGGAGGACTCCTCCTACGAGCAGTACTTC. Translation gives CAWSVGEDSSYEQYF. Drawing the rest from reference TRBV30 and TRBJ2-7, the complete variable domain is SQTIHQWPATLVQPVGSPLSLECTVEGTSNPNLYWYRQAAGRGLQLLFYSVGIGQISSEVPQNLSASRPQDRQFILSSKKLLLSDSGFYLCAWSVGEDSSYEQYFGPGTRLTVT.

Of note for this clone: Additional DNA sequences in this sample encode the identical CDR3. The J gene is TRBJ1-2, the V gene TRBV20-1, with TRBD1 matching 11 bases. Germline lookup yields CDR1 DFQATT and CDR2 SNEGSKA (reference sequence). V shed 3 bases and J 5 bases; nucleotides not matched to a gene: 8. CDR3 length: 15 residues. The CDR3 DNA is TGCAGTGCTAGGGTACCGGGACAGGGGGTATATGGCTACACCTTC. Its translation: CSARVPGQGVYGYTF.